This T cell receptor (beta chain) was sequenced for a study of T cell repertoires in cytomegalovirus infection. On the study more broadly: CMV epitopes, recently identified HLA-C-restricted and well-studied HLA-B-restricted, were used. Carrying CMV and the relevant HLA type showed in public TCR beta signatures. Overall study findings and caveats: Cumulative public TCR beta family frequency identified carriers of CMV plus the relevant HLA. HLA-C-restricted CMV-specific TCR beta clonotypes prevailed in the ex vivo response.

TCRdb re-called the reads with MiXCR, one entry per CDR3 protein. The sample has 80,000 or so distinct CDR3 sequences, roughly a quarter seen once. As regards this clonotype: The antigen is undetermined.

This CDR3 is built from 17 residues. CDR1 and CDR2 from the germline V gene are SGHTA and FQGNSA. V lost 2 bases and J 9 bases, leaving 23 bases between the germline ends. Sequencing used CD8+ T cells from cultured PBMCs, obtained from culture after CMV antigen stimulation. The receptor was isolated from a human donor in good health (CMV status not recorded). Some clones in this sample may be carry-over from other donors' samples. V and J are TRBV7-2 and TRBJ2-1; D possibly corresponds to TRBD2 (6 bases). The CDR3 here is CASSLRSLGTDTGEQFF. CDR3 bases: TGTGCCAGCAGCTTAAGGAGTCTCGGGACTGACACAGGTGAGCAGTTCTTC.